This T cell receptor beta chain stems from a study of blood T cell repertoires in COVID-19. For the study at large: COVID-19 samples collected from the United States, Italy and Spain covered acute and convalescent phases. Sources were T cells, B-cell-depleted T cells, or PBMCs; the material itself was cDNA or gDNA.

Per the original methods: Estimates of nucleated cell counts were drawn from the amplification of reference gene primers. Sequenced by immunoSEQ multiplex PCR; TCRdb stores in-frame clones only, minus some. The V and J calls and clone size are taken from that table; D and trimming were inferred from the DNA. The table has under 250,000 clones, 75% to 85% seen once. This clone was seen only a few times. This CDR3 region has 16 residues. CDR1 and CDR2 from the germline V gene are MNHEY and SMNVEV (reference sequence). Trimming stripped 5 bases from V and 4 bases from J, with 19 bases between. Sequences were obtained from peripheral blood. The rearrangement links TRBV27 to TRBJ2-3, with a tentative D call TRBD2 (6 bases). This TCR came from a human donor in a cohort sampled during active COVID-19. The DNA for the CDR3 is TGTGCCAGCAGTCCCCTCGAGGGAGGAGTGGCAGATACGCAGTATTTT. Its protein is CASSPLEGGVADTQYF.